This T cell receptor (beta chain) was profiled in a study of blood T cell repertoires in COVID-19. Study background: PBMCs, B-cell-depleted T cells, or T cells were the source of the cDNA or gDNA that made up the material.

This clone came up a few times. Only in-frame clones appear in the TCRdb table, and some are missing; sequencing was by immunoSEQ multiplex PCR. The sample includes about 250,000 clones, approximately 88% of them seen just once. The J segment lost 7 bases and the V segment lost 6 bases, leaving 5 bases of the junction unmatched. This CDR3 has 14 amino acids. Germline V CDR1 and CDR2: WSHSY, SAAADI. This chain links TRBV10-2 with TRBJ2-7, with TRBD2 identical over 14 bases. The TCR comes from a man aged 35-49 years with acute or convalescent COVID-19. Sequencing used peripheral blood. The CDR3 DNA reads as TGCGCCAGCAGAGGACTAGCGGGAGGAGAGGAGCAGTACTTC. Translating it yields CASRGLAGGEEQYF.